A single sample is the source of the 28 T cell receptor beta chains below, sequenced in a study of blood T cell repertoires in COVID-19. Assay used: immunoSEQ multiplex PCR; TCRdb lists only in-frame clones, some missing. The sample yields more than 100,000 clones, roughly 88% seen once. Material for sequencing was peripheral blood. The receptors were sampled from a woman between 45 and 60 years old with active or convalescent COVID-19.

This chain links TRBV2 with TRBJ1-1; 9 bases fit TRBD1. After removal of 6 bases from V and 2 bases from J, the junction contained 1 base not matched to a gene. The CDR3 sequence is 13 residues long. From germline, CDR1 is SNHLY and CDR2 FYNNEI. CDR3 bases: TGTGCCAGCAGGGGACAGGGAAACACTGAAGCTTTCTTT. Protein: CASRGQGNTEAFF.

The chain recombines TRBV5-4 with TRBJ2-7; possibly TRBD2 for D (5 bases). The ends were cut back, 0 bases at V and 0 bases at J, with 13 bases in the middle. Germline V CDR1 and CDR2: SGHNT, YYREEE (reference sequence). This CDR3 spans 16 amino acids. This chain's CDR3 is CASSLASGGSSYEQYF. CDR3 DNA sequence: TGTGCCAGCAGCTTGGCTTCAGGAGGAAGCTCCTACGAGCAGTACTTC.

This rearrangement joins TRBV5-4 to TRBJ1-6, with 9 bases lining up with TRBD1. Germline V CDR1 and CDR2: SGHNT, YYREEE (reference sequence). Trimming removed 4 bases from V and 7 bases from J; junction bases left unmatched: 3. This CDR3 spans 14 amino acids. DNA for the CDR3: TGTGCCAGCAGCCGGGACAGGGTGAATTCACCCCTCCACTTT. Protein product: CASSRDRVNSPLHF.

The V gene is TRBV19, the J gene TRBJ2-3, with TRBD1 as a possible D gene (6 bases). From germline, CDR1 is LNHDA and CDR2 SQIVND (reference sequence). Trimming left V 4 bases short and J 4 bases short, with 15 bases between. This CDR3 contains 15 residues. CDR3 sequence reads: CASSNRVFSPDTQYF. Here the CDR3 DNA reads TGTGCCAGTAGTAACAGGGTTTTCTCTCCAGATACGCAGTATTTT.

This chain links TRBV27 with TRBJ2-7; 12 bases fit TRBD1. V lost 2 bases and J lost 5; bases outside the gene matches: 1. The CDR3 sequence is 14 residues long. The germline V gene has CDR1 MNHEY and CDR2 SMNVEV (reference sequence). The CDR3 DNA reads TGTGCCAGCAGTTTAGGGACAGGGGGCAACGAGCAGTACTTC. Amino acid sequence: CASSLGTGGNEQYF.

V usage is TRBV19 and J usage is TRBJ2-7; maybe TRBD1 (6 bases). V was pared by 4 bases and J by 2 bases, with 6 bases between. CDR3 length: 12 residues. Germline assignment: CDR1 LNHDA and CDR2 SQIVND (reference sequence). The CDR3 loop is CASSRTAYEQYF. CDR3 bases: TGTGCCAGTAGTAGGACAGCCTACGAGCAGTACTTC.

CDR3 residues: CSVEGEAGGGTDTQYF. As DNA, the CDR3 is TGCAGCGTTGAAGGTGAAGCGGGAGGCGGCACAGATACGCAGTATTTT. The chain employs TRBV29-1 and TRBJ2-3, with 9 positions matching TRBD2. Germline V gives CDR1 SQVTM, CDR2 ANQGSEA. This CDR3 contains 16 residues. J was trimmed by 1 base and V by 1 base; bases with no gene match: 6.

The chain combines TRBV4-1 with TRBJ2-7; maybe TRBD1 (6 bases). V was shortened by 0 bases and J by 2 bases, with 11 bases between the two germline ends. From germline, CDR1 is MGHRA and CDR2 YSYEKL. CDR3 length: 15 amino acids. CDR3 amino acids: CASSQEGRGPYEQYF. CDR3 nucleotides: TGCGCCAGCAGCCAAGAGGGCAGGGGACCCTACGAGCAGTACTTC.

V and J are TRBV6-2 or TRBV6-3 and TRBJ1-1; D is unclear. Germline V CDR1 and CDR2: MNHEY, SVGEGT. V was cut by 2 bases and J by 8 bases, with 12 bases left in between. The CDR3 is 13 residues long. CDR3 region: CASSYPTKIEAFF. The CDR3 bases are TGTGCCAGCAGTTACCCGACAAAAATCGAAGCTTTCTTT.

The genes are TRBV18 and TRBJ2-5; the D is unclear. Germline V gene sequence: CDR1 KGHSH, CDR2 LQKENI. With 2 bases removed from V and 1 base from J, the gap between germline ends came to 11 bases. The CDR3 contains 15 residues. The CDR3, as DNA: TGTGCCAGCTCACCAAGACTTAATCCCCAAGAGACCCAGTACTTC. Amino acid sequence: CASSPRLNPQETQYF.

The V and J genes are TRBV10-3 and TRBJ1-2; 8 bases map to TRBD1. Looked up from germline, CDR1 is ENHRY and CDR2 is SYGVKD. There are 11 residues in the CDR3. The ends lost 11 bases at V and 3 bases at J; junction bases unmatched: 2. The CDR3 sequence is CAAQGDYGYTF. The CDR3 nucleotides read TGTGCCGCACAGGGGGACTATGGCTACACCTTC.

The rearrangement links TRBV18 to TRBJ2-7, with 12 bases lining up with TRBD2. CDR3 length: 15 residues. V lost 0 bases and J lost 10; bases outside the gene matches: 7. Per the germline V gene, CDR1 is KGHSH and CDR2 is LQKENI. Written as DNA, the CDR3 is TGTGCCAGCTCACCACCGTCTAGCGGGAGGGCGGAACAGTACTTC. This translates into CASSPPSSGRAEQYF.

The rearrangement joins TRBV19 to TRBJ2-1, with D perhaps TRBD1 (5 bases). The germline CDR1 and CDR2 sequences are LNHDA and SQIVND (reference sequence). CDR3 length: 14 amino acids. Trimming cost V 8 bases and J 1 base, with 12 bases left between them. The CDR3 DNA is TGTGCCAGTTCACGACAGAGTTCCTACAATGAGCAGTTCTTC. Translating it yields CASSRQSSYNEQFF. Using reference TRBV19 and TRBJ2-1 for the parts outside the CDR3, the full variable domain is DGGITQSPKYLFRKEGQNVTLSCEQNLNHDAMYWYRQDPGQGLRLIYYSQIVNDFQKGDIAEGYSVSREKKESFPLTVTSAQKNPTAFYLCASSRQSSYNEQFFGPGTRLTVL.

This rearrangement joins TRBV7-6 to TRBJ1-3; 7 bases fit TRBD1. The germline CDR1 and CDR2 sequences are SGHVS and FNYEAQ. The J segment lost 2 bases and the V segment lost 0 bases, leaving 4 bases of the junction unmatched. The CDR3 is 16 residues long. The CDR3 DNA is TGTGCCAGCAGCTTAGCTTCACAGGGGACTGGAAACACCATATATTTT. Translated: CASSLASQGTGNTIYF.

CDR3 in DNA: TGTGCCAGCAGCTGGCAAGGGGCCTCCGGAAACACCATATATTTT. Encoded protein: CASSWQGASGNTIYF. The rearrangement joins TRBV7-9 to TRBJ1-3; a possible D gene is TRBD1 (5 bases). V gave up 4 bases and J gave up 4 bases, with 14 bases separating them. The CDR3 loop spans 15 amino acids. From germline, CDR1 is SEHNR and CDR2 FQNEAQ (reference sequence).

In DNA, the CDR3 is TGTGCCAGCAGTTACTCGACAGGTAGCTCTGGAAACACCATATATTTT. It yields the protein CASSYSTGSSGNTIYF. The chain is built from TRBV6-5 and TRBJ1-3, with D possibly being TRBD1 (6 bases). The CDR3 contains 16 residues. V was cut by 0 bases and J by 0 bases, with 9 bases left in between. Germline CDR1 and CDR2: MNHEY and SVGAGI.

This clone showed up just once. Additional DNA sequences in this sample encode the identical CDR3. The gene calls are TRBV28 and TRBJ1-3, with 9 bases aligning to TRBD1. V lost 4 bases, J lost 4 bases, and 2 bases stayed unmatched. Germline V gene sequence: CDR1 MDHEN, CDR2 SYDVKM. The CDR3 length is 14 residues. CDR3 DNA sequence: TGTGCCAGCAGTTCTACAGGGGGCGGAAACACCATATATTTT. It is translated as CASSSTGGGNTIYF.

The chain links TRBV10-3 to TRBJ1-2; possible D gene TRBD1, 6 bases. Looked up from germline, CDR1 is ENHRY and CDR2 is SYGVKD. V was clipped by 6 bases and J by 4 bases, with 15 bases between them. The CDR3 sequence is 14 residues long. CDR3 nucleotides: TGTGCCATCAGCAACAGGGTCGAGGGCTATGGCTACACCTTC. Translating it yields CAISNRVEGYGYTF.

The CDR3: CASSQYAGGNQPQHF. The CDR3, as DNA: TGCGCCAGCAGCCAATACGCAGGGGGCAATCAGCCCCAGCATTTT. The chain combines TRBV4-3 with TRBJ1-5, with a weak D call TRBD1 (6 bases). The CDR3 consists of 15 residues. Trimming took off 2 bases at V and 2 bases at J, with 10 bases between the two ends. The germline CDR1 and CDR2 sequences are LGHNA and YSLEER.

This rearrangement joins TRBV7-8 to TRBJ2-3, with D maybe TRBD2 (5 bases). V gave up 5 bases and J gave up 1 base, with 7 bases separating them. The CDR3 length is 13 residues. The germline CDR1 and CDR2 sequences are SGHVS and FQNEAQ. The CDR3 DNA follows: TGTGCCAGCAGCCGACTACGCACAGATACGCAGTATTTT. Translated: CASSRLRTDTQYF.

This clone was observed a few times. The V call is TRBV28, the J call TRBJ2-7; unclear D gene. CDR1 MDHEN and CDR2 SYDVKM come from the germline V gene. Trimming left V 5 bases short and J 1 base short, with 6 bases between. This CDR3 comprises 12 residues. This CDR3 reads CASSLTSYEQYF. CDR3 DNA sequence: TGTGCCAGCAGTCTGACTTCCTACGAGCAGTACTTC.

The V and J genes are TRBV28 and TRBJ1-1, with D possibly being TRBD1 (5 bases). Deletions cut 6 bases from V and 4 bases from J, with 9 bases between. CDR1 and CDR2 (germline): MDHEN, SYDVKM. This CDR3 has 12 amino acids. DNA of the CDR3: TGTGCCAGCAGCTGGACAATCACTGAAGCTTTCTTT. It yields the protein CASSWTITEAFF.

The chain employs TRBV5-1 and TRBJ2-7; a weak D match, TRBD2 (7 bases). The V end was cut by 0 bases, the J end by 1 base, with 14 bases between. This CDR3 contains 16 residues. The germline CDR1 and CDR2 sequences are SGHRS and YFSETQ. CDR3 nucleotides: TGCGCCAGCAGCTTGGCCGCGGGGGCCGGATCCTACGAGCAGTACTTC. Translation: CASSLAAGAGSYEQYF. The full variable domain, in which reference TRBV5-1 and TRBJ2-7 provide the parts outside the CDR3, is KAGVTQTPRYLIKTRGQQVTLSCSPISGHRSVSWYQQTPGQGLQFLFEYFSETQRNKGNFPGRFSGRQFSNSRSEMNVSTLELGDSALYLCASSLAAGAGSYEQYFGPGTRLTVT.

This chain links TRBV7-3 with TRBJ2-1; no definite D call. Looked up from germline, CDR1 is SGHTA and CDR2 is FQGTGA. V was cut by 1 base and J by 7 bases, with 11 bases left in between. The CDR3 runs to 14 residues. This CDR3 is CASSLIPGKNEQFF. CDR3 in DNA: TGTGCCAGCAGCTTAATTCCGGGTAAAAATGAGCAGTTCTTC. Supplemented by reference TRBV7-3 and TRBJ2-1, the full variable domain reads GAGVSQTPSNKVTEKGKYVELRCDPISGHTALYWYRQSLGQGPEFLIYFQGTGAADDSGLPNDRFFAVRPEGSVSTLKIQRTERGDSAVYLCASSLIPGKNEQFFGPGTRLTVL.

This clone was counted a few times. The V call is TRBV28, the J call TRBJ1-5; D ambiguous. The V gene lost 3 bases and the J gene lost 7 bases, with 13 bases spanning the gap. CDR3 size: 14 residues. CDR1 MDHEN and CDR2 SYDVKM come from the germline V gene. The CDR3 protein is CASSLRARWQPQHF. CDR3 in DNA: TGTGCCAGCAGTTTGCGGGCGCGGTGGCAGCCCCAGCATTTT.

The V call is TRBV7-9, the J call TRBJ2-5; D ambiguous. The CDR3 covers 14 residues. The V gene's germline CDR1 is SEHNR and CDR2 FQNEAQ (reference sequence). The V gene lost 1 base and the J gene lost 4 bases, with 10 bases spanning the gap. The CDR3 region is CASSLESRRETQYF. Here the CDR3 DNA reads TGTGCCAGCAGCTTAGAGTCTAGGCGAGAGACCCAGTACTTC.

This clone was seen a few times. The J gene is TRBJ2-5, the V gene TRBV28; TRBD1 might be the D (5 bases). CDR1 and CDR2 (germline): MDHEN, SYDVKM. This CDR3 is built from 14 residues. V dropped 3 bases and J dropped 2 bases, with 10 bases sitting between them. This chain's CDR3 is CASSFRGTQETQYF. The CDR3, as DNA: TGTGCCAGCAGTTTTAGGGGAACACAAGAGACCCAGTACTTC.

This sequence joins TRBV30 and TRBJ2-1; 11 nucleotides agree with TRBD2. The CDR3 has 16 residues. Germline loops: CDR1 GTSNPN, CDR2 SVGIG (reference sequence). V lost 2 bases and J lost 5; bases outside the gene matches: 8. The CDR3 sequence is CAWSQSGTSGNNEQFF. CDR3 DNA sequence: TGTGCCTGGAGTCAAAGCGGGACTAGCGGCAACAATGAGCAGTTCTTC.